Below, 14 T cell receptor beta chains from the same sample are listed, as sequenced in a study of T cell responses to AZD1222 COVID-19 vaccine. This table comes from immunoSEQ multiplex PCR, and its TCRdb copy is limited to in-frame clones, with some not included. The table includes more than 150,000 clones, approximately 86% detected once. Sequences were derived from peripheral blood, sampled after recovery from COVID-19. Every receptor here comes from an adult who had recovered from COVID-19.

The chain links TRBV19 to TRBJ2-7; D is possibly TRBD1 or TRBD2 (5 bases each). Germline CDR1 reads LNHDA; CDR2 reads SQIVND (reference sequence). The CDR3 is 11 amino acids. V shed 5 bases and J shed 5 bases, with 7 bases lying between them. The CDR3 here is CASSLGDEQYF. The CDR3 DNA sequence: TGTGCCAGTAGTTTGGGGGACGAGCAGTACTTC.

The chain employs TRBV18 and TRBJ2-1; 7 nucleotides line up with TRBD2. V trimming: 6 bases; J trimming: 4 bases; junction bases outside the gene matches: 9. Germline lookup yields CDR1 KGHSH and CDR2 LQKENI. The CDR3 is 15 amino acids. CDR3 coding DNA: TGTGCCAGCTCCTTTGCGGTAGCGGGTTACAATGAGCAGTTCTTC. Encoded protein: CASSFAVAGYNEQFF.

The chain combines TRBV5-4 with TRBJ1-2; 9 bases fit TRBD1. V lost 1 base, J lost 2 bases, and 3 bases stayed unmatched. CDR3 length: 15 amino acids. The germline V gene encodes CDR1 SGHNT and CDR2 YYREEE (reference sequence). The CDR3, as DNA: TGTGCCAGCAGCTTGCAACAGGGGGCAAACTATGGCTACACCTTC. Protein: CASSLQQGANYGYTF.

The J gene is TRBJ2-3, the V gene TRBV5-6; 10 nucleotides agree with TRBD1. Trimming at V came to 6 bases and at J to 2 bases, leaving 6 bases not matched to a gene. This CDR3 has 15 residues. The germline V gene encodes CDR1 SGHDT and CDR2 YYEEEE. CDR3 sequence (DNA): TGTGCCAGCACCAAAGACAGGGGGCTCACAGATACGCAGTATTTT. Its protein product is CASTKDRGLTDTQYF.

The chain is built from TRBV27 and TRBJ1-4; possible D gene TRBD1, 5 bases. Trimming took 5 bases from V and 6 from J, leaving 10 bases between them. The CDR3 runs to 13 residues. Per germline, CDR1 MNHEY and CDR2 SMNVEV (reference sequence). CDR3 sequence reads: CASSPGQYEKLFF. As DNA, the CDR3 is TGTGCCAGCAGTCCAGGACAATATGAAAAACTGTTTTTT.

This clone showed up just once. The chain uses TRBV25-1 and TRBJ1-3, with a possible D match to TRBD1 (5 bases). Germline V CDR1 and CDR2: MGHDK, SYGVNS. This CDR3 contains 14 residues. The V and J ends lost 8 bases and 2 bases respectively, with 13 bases between them. CDR3 nucleotides: TGTGCCAGCCAGGACAAACCCCCTGGAAACACCATATATTTT. Its translation: CASQDKPPGNTIYF.

The gene calls are TRBV9 and TRBJ1-1; maybe TRBD1 (6 bases). There are 15 residues in the CDR3. Germline CDR1 is SGDLS and CDR2 is YYNGEE. The ends were cut back, 1 base at V and 4 bases at J, with 14 bases in the middle. CDR3 residues: CASSVMGGKGTEAFF. CDR3 bases: TGTGCCAGCAGCGTAATGGGGGGCAAAGGCACTGAAGCTTTCTTT.

This clone was seen only a few times. For the CDR3, the DNA is TGTGCCAGCAGTACCCATGAGGATCTGTGGACTGAAGCTTTCTTT. Translated, it gives CASSTHEDLWTEAFF. The chain uses TRBV28 and TRBJ1-1; unclear D gene. V gave up 5 bases and J gave up 5 bases, with 18 bases separating them. The CDR3 is 15 residues long. The V gene's germline CDR1 is MDHEN and CDR2 SYDVKM. Drawing the rest from reference TRBV28 and TRBJ1-1, the complete variable domain is DVKVTQSSRYLVKRTGEKVFLECVQDMDHENMFWYRQDPGLGLRLIYFSYDVKMKEKGDIPEGYSVSREKKERFSLILESASTNQTSMYLCASSTHEDLWTEAFFGQGTRLTVV.

The V gene is TRBV7-9, the J gene TRBJ1-6, with D uncertain. CDR1 SEHNR and CDR2 FQNEAQ come from the germline V gene (reference sequence). CDR3 size: 17 residues. Trimming removed 4 bases at V and 2 bases at J, with 15 bases between. The CDR3 spells CASSSSASAAYNSPLHF. Here the CDR3 DNA reads TGTGCCAGCAGCTCTAGCGCGTCAGCCGCCTATAATTCACCCCTCCACTTT.

The rearrangement uses TRBV5-1 and TRBJ1-2; weak D call: TRBD1 (5 bases). Germline V gene lookup returns CDR1 SGHRS and CDR2 YFSETQ. With 0 bases removed from V and 4 bases from J, the gap between germline ends came to 10 bases. This CDR3 comprises 14 residues. The CDR3 DNA is TGCGCCAGCAGCTTGGCCCAGGGCAGCTATGGCTACACCTTC. This gives the protein CASSLAQGSYGYTF.

CDR3 residues: CASSQGTSGGFTGELFF. The CDR3 coding sequence is TGCGCCAGCAGCCAGGGGACTAGCGGGGGTTTCACCGGGGAGCTGTTTTTT. The chain employs TRBV4-3 and TRBJ2-2; 14 nucleotides match TRBD2. Germline-derived CDR1 and CDR2 are LGHNA and YSLEER. Trimming removed 3 bases from V and 4 bases from J; junction bases left unmatched: 4. The CDR3 sequence is 17 residues long.

The rearrangement links TRBV19 to TRBJ2-4; D may correspond to TRBD1 or TRBD2 (5 bases each). V shed 7 bases and J shed 0 bases, with 10 bases lying between them. Germline V gives CDR1 LNHDA, CDR2 SQIVND (reference sequence). The CDR3 has 14 amino acids. Here the CDR3 DNA reads TGTGCCAGTAAACCGGGGCAAGCCAAAAACATTCAGTACTTC. It yields the protein CASKPGQAKNIQYF.

This clone was detected only once. The rearrangement joins TRBV27 to TRBJ1-2, with 7 bases that match TRBD1. The V and J ends lost 4 bases and 8 bases, in that order; junction bases with no gene match: 4. The CDR3 has 12 residues. Germline CDR1 MNHEY, CDR2 SMNVEV (reference sequence). The CDR3 loop reads CASSSTGTGYTF. The CDR3 coding sequence is TGTGCCAGCAGTTCGACAGGGACCGGCTACACCTTC.

CDR3 nucleotides: TGTGCCAGTAGTATCCGAGCTGCGAACACCGGGGAGCTGTTTTTT. Its translation is CASSIRAANTGELFF. The chain employs TRBV19 and TRBJ2-2; no definite D call. Germline V CDR1 and CDR2: LNHDA, SQIVND (reference sequence). Trimming stripped 3 bases from V and 0 bases from J, with 8 bases between. The CDR3 extends over 15 amino acids. The full variable domain, its missing parts supplied by reference TRBV19 and TRBJ2-2, is DGGITQSPKYLFRKEGQNVTLSCEQNLNHDAMYWYRQDPGQGLRLIYYSQIVNDFQKGDIAEGYSVSREKKESFPLTVTSAQKNPTAFYLCASSIRAANTGELFFGEGSRLTVL.